This TCR beta chain was found in a study of shared clonotypes between healthy human individuals. Overall study findings and caveats: A few donors held about 5% of naive CD4 clonotypes in common. Sequencing of the sorted subsets was shown by rarefaction to be incomplete despite large depth.

The table came from immunoSEQ multiplex PCR; TCRdb's copy has only in-frame clones and leaves some out. This sample has roughly 2.6 million clones, with approximately 90% found just once. To note about this clone: Its cognate antigen is unknown.

Each donor was a Caucasian adult residing in Nashville, Tennessee. CD4+ cell separation produced CD45RA+ naive and CD45RA-negative memory subsets. The CDR3 length is 14 residues. The V and J ends lost 5 bases and 2 bases respectively, with 13 bases between them. Germline V gene data show CDR1 as SGHAT and CDR2 as FQNNGV. This TCR came from a young man in good health. The V call is TRBV11-2, the J call TRBJ2-7, with D possibly being TRBD2 (6 bases). The sample taken for sequencing was naive CD4+ T cells sorted from blood. This sample's subset: CD45RA+ positively selected. CDR3 coding DNA: TGTGCCAGCAGCGCGGGACTCGGCCCCTACGAGCAGTACTTC. Its translation: CASSAGLGPYEQYF. Full variable domain (rest looked up from reference TRBV11-2 and TRBJ2-7): EAGVAQSPRYKIIEKRQSVAFWCNPISGHATLYWYQQILGQGPKLLIQFQNNGVVDDSQLPKDRFSAERLKGVDSTLKIQPAKLEDSAVYLCASSAGLGPYEQYFGPGTRLTVT.